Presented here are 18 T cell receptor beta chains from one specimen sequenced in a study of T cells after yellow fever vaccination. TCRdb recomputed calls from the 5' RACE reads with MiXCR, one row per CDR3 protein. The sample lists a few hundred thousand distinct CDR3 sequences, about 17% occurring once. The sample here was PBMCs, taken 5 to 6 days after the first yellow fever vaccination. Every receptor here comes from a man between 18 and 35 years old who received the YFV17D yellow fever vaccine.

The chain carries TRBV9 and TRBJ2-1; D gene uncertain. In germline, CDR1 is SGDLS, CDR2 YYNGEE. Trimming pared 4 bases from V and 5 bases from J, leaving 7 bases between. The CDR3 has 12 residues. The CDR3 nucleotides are TGTGCCAGCAGCCCTGTGAACAATGAGCAGTTCTTC. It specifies CASSPVNNEQFF.

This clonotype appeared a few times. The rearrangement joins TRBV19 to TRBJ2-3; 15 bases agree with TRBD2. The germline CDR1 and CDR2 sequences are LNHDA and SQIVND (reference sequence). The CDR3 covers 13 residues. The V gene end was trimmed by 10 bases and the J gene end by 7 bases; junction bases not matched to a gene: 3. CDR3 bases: TGTGCCATCGGGACTAGCGGGGGGCATACGCAGTATTTT. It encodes CAIGTSGGHTQYF.

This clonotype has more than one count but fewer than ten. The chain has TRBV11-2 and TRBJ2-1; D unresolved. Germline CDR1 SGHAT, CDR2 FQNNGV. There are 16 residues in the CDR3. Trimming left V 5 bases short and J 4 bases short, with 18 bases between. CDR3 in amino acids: CASSLILVGTYNEQFF. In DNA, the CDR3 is TGTGCCAGCAGCCTTATTCTAGTGGGAACTTACAATGAGCAGTTCTTC.

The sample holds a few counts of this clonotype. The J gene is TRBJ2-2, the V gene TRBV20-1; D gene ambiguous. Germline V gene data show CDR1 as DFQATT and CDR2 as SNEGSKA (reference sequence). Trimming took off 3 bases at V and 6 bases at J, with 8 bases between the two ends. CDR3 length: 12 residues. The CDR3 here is CSARRQPGELFF. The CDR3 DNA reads TGCAGTGCTAGGCGCCAGCCCGGGGAGCTGTTTTTT.

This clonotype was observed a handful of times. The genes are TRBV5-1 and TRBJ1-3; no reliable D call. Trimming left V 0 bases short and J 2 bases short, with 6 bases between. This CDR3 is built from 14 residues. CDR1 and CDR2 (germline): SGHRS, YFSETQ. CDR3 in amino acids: CASSLGVAGNTIYF. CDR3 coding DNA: TGCGCCAGCAGCTTGGGGGTCGCTGGAAACACCATATATTTT.

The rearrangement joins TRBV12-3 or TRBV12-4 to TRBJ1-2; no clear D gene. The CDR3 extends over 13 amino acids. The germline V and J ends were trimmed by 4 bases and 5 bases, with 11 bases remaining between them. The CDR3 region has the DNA TGTGCCAGCAGTTCGGAGGGCACTTATGGCTACACCTTC. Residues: CASSSEGTYGYTF.

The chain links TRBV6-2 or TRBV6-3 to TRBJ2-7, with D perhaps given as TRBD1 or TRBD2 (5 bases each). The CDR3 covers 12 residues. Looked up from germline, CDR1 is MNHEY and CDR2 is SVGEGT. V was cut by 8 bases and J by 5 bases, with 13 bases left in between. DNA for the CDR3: TGTGCCAGCGGGACGCTCTGGAACGAGCAGTACTTC. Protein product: CASGTLWNEQYF.

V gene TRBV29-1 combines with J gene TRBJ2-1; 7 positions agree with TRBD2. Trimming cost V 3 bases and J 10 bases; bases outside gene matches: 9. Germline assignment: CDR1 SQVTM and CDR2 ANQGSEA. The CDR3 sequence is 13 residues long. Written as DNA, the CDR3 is TGCAGCGTTGAGTGGGTGCAGCGGGGCGAGCAGTTCTTC. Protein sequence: CSVEWVQRGEQFF.

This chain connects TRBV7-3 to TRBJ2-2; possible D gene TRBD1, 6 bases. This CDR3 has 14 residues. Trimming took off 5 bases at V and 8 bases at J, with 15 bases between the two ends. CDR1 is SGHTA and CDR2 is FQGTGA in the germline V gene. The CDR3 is CASSAQGRSGELFF. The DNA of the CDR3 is TGTGCCAGCAGCGCACAGGGCCGCTCTGGGGAGCTGTTTTTT. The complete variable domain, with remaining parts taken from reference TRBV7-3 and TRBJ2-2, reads GAGVSQTPSNKVTEKGKYVELRCDPISGHTALYWYRQSLGQGPEFLIYFQGTGAADDSGLPNDRFFAVRPEGSVSTLKIQRTERGDSAVYLCASSAQGRSGELFFGEGSRLTVL.

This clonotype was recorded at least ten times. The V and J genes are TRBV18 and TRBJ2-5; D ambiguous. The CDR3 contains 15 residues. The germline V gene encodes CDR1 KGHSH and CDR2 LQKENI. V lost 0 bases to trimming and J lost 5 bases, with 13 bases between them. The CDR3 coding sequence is TGTGCCAGCTCACCACCCGATACCGGTGGGGAGACCCAGTACTTC. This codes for CASSPPDTGGETQYF.

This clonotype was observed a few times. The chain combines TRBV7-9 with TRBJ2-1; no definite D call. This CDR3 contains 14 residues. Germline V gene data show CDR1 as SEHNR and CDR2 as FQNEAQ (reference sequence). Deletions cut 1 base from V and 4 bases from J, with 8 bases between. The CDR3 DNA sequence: TGTGCCAGCAGCTTAGAGGAGAGATACAATGAGCAGTTCTTC. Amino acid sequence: CASSLEERYNEQFF. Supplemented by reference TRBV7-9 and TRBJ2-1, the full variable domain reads DTGVSQNPRHKITKRGQNVTFRCDPISEHNRLYWYRQTLGQGPEFLTYFQNEAQLEKSRLLSDRFSAERPKGSFSTLEIQRTEQGDSAMYLCASSLEERYNEQFFGPGTRLTVL.

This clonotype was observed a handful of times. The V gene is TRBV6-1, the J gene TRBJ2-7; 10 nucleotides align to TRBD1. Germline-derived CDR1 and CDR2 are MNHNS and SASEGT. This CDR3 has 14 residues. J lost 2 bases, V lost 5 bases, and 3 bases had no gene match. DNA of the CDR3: TGTGCCAGCAGTCCGGGACAGGGGACCTACGAGCAGTACTTC. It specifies CASSPGQGTYEQYF.

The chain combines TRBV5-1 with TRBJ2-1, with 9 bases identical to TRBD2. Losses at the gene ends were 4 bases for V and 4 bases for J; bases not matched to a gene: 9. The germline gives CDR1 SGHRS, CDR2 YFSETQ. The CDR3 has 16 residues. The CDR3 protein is CASSQDPSGEYNEQFF. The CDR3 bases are TGCGCCAGCAGCCAGGATCCTAGCGGGGAGTACAATGAGCAGTTCTTC. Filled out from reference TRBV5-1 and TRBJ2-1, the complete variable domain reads KAGVTQTPRYLIKTRGQQVTLSCSPISGHRSVSWYQQTPGQGLQFLFEYFSETQRNKGNFPGRFSGRQFSNSRSEMNVSTLELGDSALYLCASSQDPSGEYNEQFFGPGTRLTVL.

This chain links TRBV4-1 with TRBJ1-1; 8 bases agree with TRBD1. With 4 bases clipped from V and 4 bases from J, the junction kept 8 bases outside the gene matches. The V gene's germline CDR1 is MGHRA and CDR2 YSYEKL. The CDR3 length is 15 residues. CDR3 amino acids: CASSREQGVRTEAFF. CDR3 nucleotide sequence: TGCGCCAGCAGCCGAGAACAGGGGGTTCGCACTGAAGCTTTCTTT.

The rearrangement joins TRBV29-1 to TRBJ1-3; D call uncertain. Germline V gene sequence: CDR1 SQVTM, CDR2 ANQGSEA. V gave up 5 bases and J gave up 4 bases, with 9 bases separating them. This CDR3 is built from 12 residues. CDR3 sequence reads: CSVRVLGNTIYF. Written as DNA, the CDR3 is TGCAGCGTTCGGGTCCTCGGAAACACCATATATTTT.

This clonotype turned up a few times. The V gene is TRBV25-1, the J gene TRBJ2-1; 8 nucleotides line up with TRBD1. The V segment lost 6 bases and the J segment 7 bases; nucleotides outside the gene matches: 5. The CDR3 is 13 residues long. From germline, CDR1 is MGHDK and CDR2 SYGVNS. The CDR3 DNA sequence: TGTGCCAGCAGCTGGACAGGGATGAATGAGCAGTTCTTC. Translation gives CASSWTGMNEQFF.

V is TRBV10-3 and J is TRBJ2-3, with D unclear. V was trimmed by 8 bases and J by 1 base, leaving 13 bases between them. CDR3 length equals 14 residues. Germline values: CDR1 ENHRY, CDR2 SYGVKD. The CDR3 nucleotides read TGTGCCATCGAAGGCAGCGACGGCACAGATACGCAGTATTTT. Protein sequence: CAIEGSDGTDTQYF.

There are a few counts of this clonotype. The CDR3 here is CASSGSIGGAYNSPLHF. CDR3 DNA sequence: TGTGCCAGCAGCGGATCTATCGGGGGCGCCTATAATTCACCCCTCCACTTT. The chain recombines TRBV7-9 with TRBJ1-6; TRBD1 might be the D (6 bases). In germline, CDR1 is SEHNR, CDR2 FQNEAQ (reference sequence). Trimming took 5 bases from V and 2 from J, leaving 16 bases between them. This CDR3 contains 17 residues.